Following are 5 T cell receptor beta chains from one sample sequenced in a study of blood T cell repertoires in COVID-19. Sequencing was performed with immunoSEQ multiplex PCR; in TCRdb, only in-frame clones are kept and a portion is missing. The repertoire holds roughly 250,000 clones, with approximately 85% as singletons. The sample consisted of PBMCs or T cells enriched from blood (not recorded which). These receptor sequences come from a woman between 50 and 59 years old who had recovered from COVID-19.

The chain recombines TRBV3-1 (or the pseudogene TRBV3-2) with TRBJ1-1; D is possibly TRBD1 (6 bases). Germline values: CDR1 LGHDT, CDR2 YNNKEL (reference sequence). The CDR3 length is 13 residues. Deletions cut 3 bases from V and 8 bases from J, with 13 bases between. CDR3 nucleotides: TGTGCCAGCAGCCAGGTACAGGGCTCCGAAGCTTTCTTT. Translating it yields CASSQVQGSEAFF.

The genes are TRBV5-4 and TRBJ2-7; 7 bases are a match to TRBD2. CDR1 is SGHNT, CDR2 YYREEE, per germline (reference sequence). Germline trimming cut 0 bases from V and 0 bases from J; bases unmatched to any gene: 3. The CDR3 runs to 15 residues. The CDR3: CASSLEGGSSYEQYF. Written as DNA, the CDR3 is TGTGCCAGCAGCTTGGAGGGAGGGTCCTCCTACGAGCAGTACTTC.

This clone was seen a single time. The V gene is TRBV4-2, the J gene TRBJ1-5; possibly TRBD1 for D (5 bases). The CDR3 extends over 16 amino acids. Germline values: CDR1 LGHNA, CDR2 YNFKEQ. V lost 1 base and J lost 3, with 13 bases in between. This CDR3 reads CASSQGQYSANQPQHF. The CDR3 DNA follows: TGTGCCAGCAGCCAAGGACAGTACTCGGCCAATCAGCCCCAGCATTTT.

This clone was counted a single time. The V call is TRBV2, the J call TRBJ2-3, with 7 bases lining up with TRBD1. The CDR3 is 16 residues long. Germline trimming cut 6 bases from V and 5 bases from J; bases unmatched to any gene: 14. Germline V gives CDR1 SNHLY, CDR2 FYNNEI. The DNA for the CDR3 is TGTGCCAGCAGGAATGACCAACAGGGGTTTAGAGATACGCAGTATTTT. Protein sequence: CASRNDQQGFRDTQYF.

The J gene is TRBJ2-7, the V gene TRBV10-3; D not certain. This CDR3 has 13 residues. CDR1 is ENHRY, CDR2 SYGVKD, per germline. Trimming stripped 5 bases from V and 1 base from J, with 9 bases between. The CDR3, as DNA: TGTGCCATCAGTCCCCCGTCGTCCTACGAGCAGTACTTC. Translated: CAISPPSSYEQYF.